This T cell receptor beta chain was profiled in a study of shared clonotypes between healthy human individuals. The CDR3 extends over 13 amino acids. Trimming cost V 4 bases and J 5 bases, with 12 bases left between them. Germline V lookup: CDR1 SGDLS, CDR2 YYNGEE. The method was immunoSEQ multiplex PCR; TCRdb's version includes in-frame clones alone and lacks a portion of them. The repertoire holds about 2,500,000 clones, with more than 80% as singletons. Sequencing used naive CD4+ T cells sorted from blood. Subset indicated: CD45RA+ positively selected. The chain employs TRBV9 and TRBJ2-5; D is unresolved. This clonotype originated in a young man in good health. The CDR3 protein is CASSHLDSETQYF. Written as DNA, the CDR3 is TGTGCCAGCAGCCATCTGGATAGCGAGACCCAGTACTTC.